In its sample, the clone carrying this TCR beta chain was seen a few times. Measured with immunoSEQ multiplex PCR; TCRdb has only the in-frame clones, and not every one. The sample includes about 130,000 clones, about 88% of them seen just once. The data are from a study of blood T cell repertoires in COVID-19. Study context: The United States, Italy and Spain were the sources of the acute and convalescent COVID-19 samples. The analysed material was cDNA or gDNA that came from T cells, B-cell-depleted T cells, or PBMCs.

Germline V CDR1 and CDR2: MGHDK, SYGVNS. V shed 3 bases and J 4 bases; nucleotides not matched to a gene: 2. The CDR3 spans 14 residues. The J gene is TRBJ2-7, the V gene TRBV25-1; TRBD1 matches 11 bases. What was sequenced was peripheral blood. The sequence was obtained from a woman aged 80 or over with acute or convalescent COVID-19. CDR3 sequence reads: CASSEGQGVYEQYF. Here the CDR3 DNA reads TGTGCCAGCAGTGAGGGACAGGGGGTATACGAGCAGTACTTC.